This T cell receptor (beta chain) derives from a study of technical replicates of blood from a few donors. The CDR3 is 14 amino acids. Germline CDR1 and CDR2: MNHNS and SASEGT. V was pared by 2 bases and J by 1 base, with 9 bases between. Clones were read by immunoSEQ multiplex PCR, and TCRdb kept only the in-frame ones, dropping some. The sample includes over 80,000 clones, about 96% seen only once; the top ten take about 0.38%. This clonotype was sampled from a human donor in good health. This sequence joins TRBV6-1 and TRBJ2-7, with D possibly matching TRBD1 (5 bases). Sequencing input: T cells isolated from PBMCs. The CDR3 coding sequence is TGTGCCAGCAGTGAACCTTCAGGGTCCTACGAGCAGTACTTC. Translated, it gives CASSEPSGSYEQYF.